The present entry profiles one T cell receptor beta chain with its context. Its antigen is unknown. A much larger clone is a single base away; this may be a read error. The sample comes from a study of Graves' ophthalmopathy and Graves' hyperthyroidism. Patients with other autoimmune diseases, uncontrolled infections, pregnancy or lactation were excluded. The CDR3 contains 12 residues. The germline gives CDR1 MGHDK, CDR2 SYGVNS. J lost 6 bases, V lost 10 bases, and 8 bases had no gene match. TCR beta CDR3 amplification used RNA transcripts. Second-round multiplex PCR came after first-round RT-PCR with HTBI primers. TCRdb reprocessed the multiplex PCR reads with MiXCR, giving one entry per CDR3 protein. The sample consists of over a million distinct CDR3 sequences, around a third of them appearing once. The study, taken as a whole, reports: Blood shared most expanded thyroid clonotypes above 0.001 frequency.

The sample was peripheral blood or thyroid tissue (not recorded which). The sequence derives from an adult man with Graves' hyperthyroidism. This chain uses TRBV25-1 with TRBJ1-2, with TRBD1 matching over 7 bases. In nucleotides, the CDR3 is TGTGCCACCAATGACAGGGCCCATGGCTACACCTTC. Translated, it gives CATNDRAHGYTF.